Listed here is a single T cell receptor beta chain. Its specificity is not known. V shed 5 bases and J 2 bases; nucleotides not matched to a gene: 4. CDR3 length: 14 residues. CDR1 MNHEY and CDR2 SVGAGI come from the germline V gene. This record comes from a study of CD8+ T cells in alopecia areata. Notes on the study in general: Tofacitinib significantly brought down scalp clonality and expanded CD8+ clones among top 100. More clonal than normal scalp was lesional scalp, particularly alopecia totalis/universalis.

TCR sequencing used cDNA made by reverse transcription of extracted RNA. Repertoires were generated with immunoSEQ multiplex PCR, while TCRdb's copy carries only in-frame clones and drops some. This table holds 190,000 or so clones, roughly 50% found once. The treatment was: oral pan-JAK inhibitor, 5-10 mg twice daily. PBMC-derived CD4+ and CD8+ T cells were sorted. This receptor was taken from a human donor with alopecia areata. V is TRBV6-5 and J is TRBJ2-5; 8 bases are shared with TRBD2. The sequences come from CD8+ T cells sorted from blood, collected at week 24, from a patient treated with tofacitinib. In DNA form, the CDR3 reads TGTGCCAGCAGTCGGACTAGCCAACAAGAGACCCAGTACTTC. It encodes CASSRTSQQETQYF.